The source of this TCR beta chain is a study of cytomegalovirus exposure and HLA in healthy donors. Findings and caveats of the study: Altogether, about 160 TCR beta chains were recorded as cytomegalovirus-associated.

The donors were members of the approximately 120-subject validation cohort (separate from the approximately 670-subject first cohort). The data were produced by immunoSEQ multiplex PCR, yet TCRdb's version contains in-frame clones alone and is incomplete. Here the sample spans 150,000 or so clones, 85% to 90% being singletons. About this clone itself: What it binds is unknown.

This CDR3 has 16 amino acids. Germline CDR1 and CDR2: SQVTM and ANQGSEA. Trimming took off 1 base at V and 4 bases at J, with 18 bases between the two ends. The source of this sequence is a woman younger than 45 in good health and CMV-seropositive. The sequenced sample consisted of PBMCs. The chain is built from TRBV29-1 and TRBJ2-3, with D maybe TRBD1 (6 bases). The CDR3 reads CSVEARQVLGPDTQYF. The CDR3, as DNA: TGCAGCGTTGAAGCGAGACAGGTTTTAGGGCCAGATACGCAGTATTTT.